This T cell receptor beta chain comes out of a study of vaccination and CD4 T cells after COVID-19. Regarding this clonotype: The antigen is not known.

Time point specified: late sampling 161 to 241 days after vaccination in three convalescent patients. As for treatment: 10-day PBMC culture with coronavirus spike peptide pools or control peptides (ViraFEST assay). Cultured CD4+ T cell DNA underwent sequencing with the Oncomine TCR Beta short-read assay. TCRdb called the PCR reads again in MiXCR, with one record for every CDR3 protein. The data contain approximately 17,000 distinct CDR3 sequences, roughly 54% of them singletons. The source material was CD4+ T cells from blood, cultured in vitro, sampled about 7 months after SARS-CoV-2 vaccination. This clonotype was obtained from a human donor who had recovered from COVID-19.

The CDR3 reads CASSPLADHSYEQYF. The CDR3 nucleotides read TGTGCCAGCAGCCCTCTAGCGGACCACTCCTACGAGCAGTACTTC. V gene TRBV7-9 combines with J gene TRBJ2-7, with 7 bases aligning to TRBD2. There are 15 residues in the CDR3. The germline V gene has CDR1 SEHNR and CDR2 FQNEAQ (reference sequence). Trimming took 5 bases from V and 0 from J; bases not matched to a gene: 7.